These 2 T cell receptor beta chains were all obtained from the same sample, sequenced in a study of blood T cell repertoires in COVID-19. The repertoire was sequenced with immunoSEQ multiplex PCR; TCRdb's copy has only in-frame clones and lacks some. The sample consists of some 200,000 clones, around four fifths of them appearing once. Sequenced input: peripheral blood. The receptors were sampled from a woman between 40 and 55 years old with acute or convalescent COVID-19.

The chain is built from TRBV4-1 and TRBJ1-1; D may be TRBD1 (6 bases). Germline V gives CDR1 MGHRA, CDR2 YSYEKL. The V and J ends lost 3 bases and 6 bases respectively, with 11 bases between them. The CDR3 totals 13 residues. The chain's CDR3 is CASSHLDSPEAFF. CDR3 DNA sequence: TGCGCCAGCAGCCATTTGGACAGCCCTGAAGCTTTCTTT.

The chain carries TRBV27 and TRBJ1-5; 12 bases agree with TRBD1. Trimming took 5 bases from V and 6 from J; bases not matched to a gene: 5. CDR1 and CDR2 from the germline V gene are MNHEY and SMNVEV (reference sequence). The CDR3 is 15 residues long. The CDR3: CASSAGQGASQPQHF. CDR3 nucleotide sequence: TGTGCCAGCAGTGCGGGACAGGGGGCGAGTCAGCCCCAGCATTTT.